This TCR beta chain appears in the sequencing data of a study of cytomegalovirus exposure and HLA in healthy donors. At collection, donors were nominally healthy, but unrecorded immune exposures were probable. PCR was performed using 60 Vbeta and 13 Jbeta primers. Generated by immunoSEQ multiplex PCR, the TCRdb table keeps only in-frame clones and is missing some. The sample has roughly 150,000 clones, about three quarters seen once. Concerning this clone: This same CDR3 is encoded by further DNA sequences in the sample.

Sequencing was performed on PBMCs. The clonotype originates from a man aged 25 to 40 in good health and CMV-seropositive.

The CDR3 protein is CASSLDPAGGREQYF. The CDR3 bases are TGCGCCAGCAGCTTGGACCCAGCGGGAGGGCGCGAGCAGTACTTC. The chain has TRBV5-1 and TRBJ2-7; 10 bases fit TRBD2. After removal of 0 bases from V and 6 bases from J, the junction contained 6 bases not matched to a gene. CDR1 and CDR2 (germline): SGHRS, YFSETQ. This CDR3 contains 15 residues.